One and the same sample provided the 31 T cell receptor beta chains below, sequenced in a study of cytomegalovirus exposure and HLA in healthy donors. PCR used 60 Vbeta primers and 13 Jbeta primers. TCRdb's copy holds only in-frame clones and misses some; the assay was immunoSEQ multiplex PCR. This table holds approximately 82,000 clones, 60% to 80% found once. The material sequenced was PBMCs. These TCRs come from a woman in her 50s in good health and CMV-seropositive.

This clone has only one observation. This chain joins TRBV6-5 and TRBJ1-1, with a weak D call TRBD1 (6 bases). The V gene lost 5 bases and the J gene lost 8 bases, with 9 bases spanning the gap. CDR1 is MNHEY and CDR2 is SVGAGI in the germline V gene. The CDR3 sequence is 11 residues long. This chain's CDR3 is CASSVDSEAFF. DNA of the CDR3: TGTGCCAGCAGTGTGGACAGCGAAGCTTTCTTT.

V usage is TRBV25-1 and J usage is TRBJ1-2; perhaps TRBD1 as D (5 bases). Trimming left V 2 bases short and J 5 bases short, with 9 bases between. Germline CDR1 reads MGHDK; CDR2 reads SYGVNS. The CDR3 covers 13 residues. This CDR3 reads CASSEGGSYGYTF. Written as DNA, the CDR3 is TGTGCCAGCAGTGAAGGGGGGAGTTATGGCTACACCTTC.

This CDR3 reads CASKPSGISYEQYF. CDR3 bases: TGTGCCAGCAAACCTAGCGGTATCTCCTACGAGCAGTACTTC. J is TRBJ2-7 and V is TRBV28, with TRBD2 matching 7 bases. CDR1 is MDHEN and CDR2 is SYDVKM in the germline V gene. This CDR3 contains 14 residues. J lost 0 bases, V lost 7 bases, and 6 bases had no gene match.

This chain uses TRBV10-3 with TRBJ2-3; TRBD2 matches 9 bases. Germline V gives CDR1 ENHRY, CDR2 SYGVKD. The CDR3 covers 14 residues. The junction had 3 bases not matched to a gene; V was cut back by 4 bases and J by 4 bases. CDR3 nucleotide sequence: TGTGCCATCAGTGCCAGCGGGAGGTCAGATACGCAGTATTTT. This sequence encodes CAISASGRSDTQYF.

The chain carries TRBV6-5 and TRBJ2-3; TRBD2 aligns across 8 bases. The CDR3 totals 15 residues. J was trimmed by 0 bases and V by 6 bases; bases with no gene match: 5. Germline V lookup: CDR1 MNHEY, CDR2 SVGAGI. CDR3 sequence reads: CASRESSGSTDTQYF. The CDR3 DNA reads TGTGCCAGCAGAGAATCTAGCGGGAGCACAGATACGCAGTATTTT.

The V call is TRBV29-1, the J call TRBJ2-7, with a possible D match to TRBD2 (5 bases). V was pared by 3 bases and J by 0 bases, with 6 bases between. This CDR3 region has 12 residues. Germline CDR1 is SQVTM and CDR2 is ANQGSEA. The CDR3 loop reads CSVDEGSYEQYF. The CDR3 DNA is TGCAGCGTTGACGAGGGCTCCTACGAGCAGTACTTC.

This clone was seen only once. The rearrangement uses TRBV27 and TRBJ2-7; 13 bases fit TRBD2. Per germline, CDR1 MNHEY and CDR2 SMNVEV (reference sequence). The CDR3 spans 18 residues. Germline trimming cut 6 bases from V and 2 bases from J; bases unmatched to any gene: 13. Written as DNA, the CDR3 is TGTGCCAGCAGGGCCGGGACTAGCGGGACCTCGCGGGCCTACGAGCAGTACTTC. Residues: CASRAGTSGTSRAYEQYF.

This chain joins TRBV4-2 and TRBJ2-2; D gene unclear. The CDR3 runs to 15 residues. Germline V gives CDR1 LGHNA, CDR2 YNFKEQ. The V gene lost 4 bases and the J gene lost 1 base, with 10 bases spanning the gap. The DNA for the CDR3 is TGTGCCAGCAGCCTCTATTTCGAGAACACCGGGGAGCTGTTTTTT. As protein: CASSLYFENTGELFF.

The chain employs TRBV6-1 and TRBJ2-5, with TRBD2 matching 14 bases. V shed 4 bases, J shed 5 bases, and the junction held 6 bases outside the gene matches. The CDR3 extends over 16 amino acids. Per germline, CDR1 MNHNS and CDR2 SASEGT. The CDR3 protein is CASSGGTSGSRETQYF. CDR3 DNA: TGTGCCAGCAGTGGAGGGACTAGCGGGAGTCGTGAGACCCAGTACTTC.

The gene calls are TRBV5-1 and TRBJ1-2; 7 positions agree with TRBD1. The CDR3 covers 13 residues. Germline loops: CDR1 SGHRS, CDR2 YFSETQ. With 4 bases clipped from V and 8 bases from J, the junction kept 8 bases outside the gene matches. The CDR3, as DNA: TGCGCCAGCAGCGACGCGTTAGGGGGCGGCTACACCTTC. Residues: CASSDALGGGYTF.

This clone was picked up one time. This rearrangement joins TRBV25-1 to TRBJ1-4, with 8 bases matching TRBD1. V lost 4 bases to trimming and J lost 8 bases; unmatched junction nucleotides: 9. This CDR3 has 15 amino acids. Germline V lookup: CDR1 MGHDK, CDR2 SYGVNS. DNA for the CDR3: TGTGCCAGCAGTGCCACGACAGGGGCAAGGGAAAAACTGTTTTTT. Translating it yields CASSATTGAREKLFF.

The chain combines TRBV6-5 with TRBJ1-1; D uncertain. Germline V CDR1 and CDR2: MNHEY, SVGAGI. This CDR3 contains 11 residues. V lost 6 bases and J lost 7, with 9 bases in between. The CDR3, as DNA: TGTGCCAGCAGGTCGGGATTTGAAGCTTTCTTT. It specifies CASRSGFEAFF.

The sample holds a few counts of this clone. This chain links TRBV2 with TRBJ2-7; 10 bases are shared with TRBD1. The germline gives CDR1 SNHLY, CDR2 FYNNEI. J was trimmed by 9 bases and V by 5 bases; bases with no gene match: 7. CDR3 length equals 13 residues. The CDR3 coding sequence is TGTGCCAGCAGTTACGACAGGGGGCTAGGGCAGTACTTC. It specifies CASSYDRGLGQYF. The full variable domain, completed using reference TRBV2 and TRBJ2-7, is EPEVTQTPSHQVTQMGQEVILRCVPISNHLYFYWYRQILGQKVEFLVSFYNNEISEKSEIFDDQFSVERPDGSNFTLKIRSTKLEDSAMYFCASSYDRGLGQYFGPGTRLTVT.

This chain connects TRBV28 to TRBJ1-5, with D maybe TRBD1 (6 bases). CDR1 and CDR2 from the germline V gene are MDHEN and SYDVKM. The CDR3 length is 17 residues. V gave up 3 bases and J gave up 9 bases, with 24 bases separating them. Written as DNA, the CDR3 is TGTGCCAGCAGTTTCCTGCCGGGACACGGGCTGGTACGGCCCCAGCATTTT. Translating it yields CASSFLPGHGLVRPQHF.

The chain links TRBV9 to TRBJ1-3; D is uncertain. Trimming took 4 bases from V and 6 from J, leaving 8 bases between them. CDR3 length: 12 amino acids. Per germline, CDR1 SGDLS and CDR2 YYNGEE. This CDR3 reads CASSPIQNTIYF. CDR3 in DNA: TGTGCCAGCAGCCCAATCCAAAACACCATATATTTT.

The V gene is TRBV6-5, the J gene TRBJ1-5, with no clear D. CDR3 length: 12 amino acids. Germline V gene data show CDR1 as MNHEY and CDR2 as SVGAGI. The V end lost 8 bases, the J end lost 0 bases, and 5 bases lay between the germline ends. This CDR3 reads CASGRSNQPQHF. CDR3 coding DNA: TGTGCCAGCGGCCGTAGCAATCAGCCCCAGCATTTT.

This clone showed up just once. J is TRBJ1-2 and V is TRBV29-1; D remains ambiguous. The CDR3 length is 12 residues. Germline V CDR1 and CDR2: SQVTM, ANQGSEA. V was clipped by 6 bases and J by 5 bases, with 13 bases between them. In nucleotides, the CDR3 is TGCAGCGTCTTACAGTCTTCTTATGGCTACACCTTC. Amino acid sequence: CSVLQSSYGYTF. The whole variable domain, filled in from reference TRBV29-1 and TRBJ1-2, reads SAVISQKPSRDICQRGTSLTIQCQVDSQVTMMFWYRQQPGQSLTLIATANQGSEATYESGFVIDKFPISRPNLTFSTLTVSNMSPEDSSIYLCSVLQSSYGYTFGSGTRLTVV.

The chain couples TRBV4-1 to TRBJ2-1; D is unclear. Germline CDR1 and CDR2: MGHRA and YSYEKL. This CDR3 spans 13 amino acids. Deletions cut 0 bases from V and 8 bases from J, with 8 bases between. The CDR3 is CASSQDFYDEQFF. CDR3 DNA: TGCGCCAGCAGCCAAGATTTCTATGATGAGCAGTTCTTC.

The chain links TRBV7-6 to TRBJ2-3, with 13 positions matching TRBD2. With V trimmed by 2 bases and J by 6 bases, 5 bases remained unmatched. This CDR3 has 16 residues. Germline V lookup: CDR1 SGHVS, CDR2 FNYEAQ. The CDR3, as DNA: TGTGCCAGCAGCTTAACCGGGACTAGCGGGACCGATACGCAGTATTTT. It yields the protein CASSLTGTSGTDTQYF.

The V and J genes are TRBV7-6 and TRBJ1-3; weak D call: TRBD1 (6 bases). V was shortened by 3 bases and J by 4 bases, with 13 bases between the two germline ends. The germline gives CDR1 SGHVS, CDR2 FNYEAQ. The CDR3 contains 15 residues. The chain's CDR3 is CASSFEQGPGNTIYF. The CDR3 DNA reads TGTGCCAGCAGCTTTGAACAGGGTCCAGGAAACACCATATATTTT.

The chain links TRBV6-5 to TRBJ2-3; 9 nucleotides align to TRBD1. The CDR3 has 15 residues. Germline CDR1 is MNHEY and CDR2 is SVGAGI. The V gene end was trimmed by 6 bases and the J gene end by 7 bases; junction bases not matched to a gene: 11. CDR3 residues: CASRSGTGSVNTQYF. CDR3 sequence (DNA): TGTGCCAGCAGGTCCGGGACAGGGTCGGTAAATACGCAGTATTTT.

This rearrangement joins TRBV7-8 to TRBJ2-2; perhaps TRBD2 as D (6 bases). Germline CDR1 is SGHVS and CDR2 is FQNEAQ. This CDR3 has 15 residues. The V end lost 0 bases, the J end lost 6 bases, and 11 bases lay between the germline ends. In DNA form, the CDR3 reads TGTGCCAGCAGCTTAGCGGAGGGCCGTGCCGGGGAGCTGTTTTTT. It is translated as CASSLAEGRAGELFF.

This clone was counted only a few times. V and J are TRBV9 and TRBJ2-2; 11 bases agree with TRBD2. V lost 4 bases to trimming and J lost 7 bases; unmatched junction nucleotides: 6. The CDR3 consists of 15 residues. Germline V gives CDR1 SGDLS, CDR2 YYNGEE. The CDR3 here is CASSQTSGNGGELFF. CDR3 DNA: TGTGCCAGCAGCCAGACTAGCGGGAATGGCGGGGAGCTGTTTTTT. Full variable domain (outside the CDR3, taken from reference TRBV9 and TRBJ2-2): DSGVTQTPKHLITATGQRVTLRCSPRSGDLSVYWYQQSLDQGLQFLIQYYNGEERAKGNILERFSAQQFPDLHSELNLSSLELGDSALYFCASSQTSGNGGELFFGEGSRLTVL.

This clone was detected only once. The chain combines TRBV5-4 with TRBJ2-7, with a weak D call TRBD1 (5 bases). There are 13 residues in the CDR3. With 4 bases removed from V and 6 bases from J, the gap between germline ends came to 14 bases. CDR1 is SGHNT and CDR2 is YYREEE in the germline V gene (reference sequence). CDR3 bases: TGTGCCAGCAGCCAGGGCCGGCGGATCGAGCAGTACTTC. Amino acid sequence: CASSQGRRIEQYF.

Only one count was recorded for this clone. This rearrangement joins TRBV4-2 to TRBJ2-2; 8 bases are shared with TRBD2. This CDR3 region has 16 residues. The germline CDR1 and CDR2 sequences are LGHNA and YNFKEQ. The junction had 1 base not matched to a gene; V was cut back by 0 bases and J by 1 base. The CDR3 reads CASSQETSGNTGELFF. The CDR3 DNA is TGTGCCAGCAGCCAAGAAACTAGCGGGAACACCGGGGAGCTGTTTTTT.

The J gene is TRBJ2-5, the V gene TRBV2; no definite D call. CDR1 SNHLY and CDR2 FYNNEI come from the germline V gene. The CDR3 is 12 residues long. Trimming removed 4 bases from V and 11 bases from J, with 14 bases in between. In DNA, the CDR3 is TGTGCCAGCAGTGCCGACTTGGCGGCGCAGTACTTC. This codes for CASSADLAAQYF. Full variable domain (remainder filled in from reference TRBV2 and TRBJ2-5): EPEVTQTPSHQVTQMGQEVILRCVPISNHLYFYWYRQILGQKVEFLVSFYNNEISEKSEIFDDQFSVERPDGSNFTLKIRSTKLEDSAMYFCASSADLAAQYFGPGTRLLVL.

This chain links TRBV29-1 with TRBJ2-1; 7 bases align to TRBD1. With 4 bases clipped from V and 5 bases from J, the junction kept 2 bases outside the gene matches. The CDR3 extends over 12 amino acids. Germline V gene lookup returns CDR1 SQVTM and CDR2 ANQGSEA. CDR3 sequence: CSVGDSNNEQFF. CDR3 nucleotides: TGCAGCGTTGGGGACAGTAACAATGAGCAGTTCTTC.

The CDR3 reads CASSPGTGNEKLFF. The DNA of the CDR3 is TGCGCCAGCAGCCCAGGGACAGGAAATGAAAAACTGTTTTTT. This chain connects TRBV5-1 to TRBJ1-4, with TRBD1 identical over 8 bases. With V trimmed by 4 bases and J by 5 bases, 4 bases remained unmatched. CDR1 is SGHRS and CDR2 is YFSETQ in the germline V gene. The CDR3 spans 14 residues. The full variable domain, in which reference TRBV5-1 and TRBJ1-4 provide the parts outside the CDR3, is KAGVTQTPRYLIKTRGQQVTLSCSPISGHRSVSWYQQTPGQGLQFLFEYFSETQRNKGNFPGRFSGRQFSNSRSEMNVSTLELGDSALYLCASSPGTGNEKLFFGSGTQLSVL.

The chain is built from TRBV5-6 and TRBJ2-5; 13 bases map to TRBD2. The length of the CDR3 is 17 residues. Germline lookup yields CDR1 SGHDT and CDR2 YYEEEE. Trimming cost V 0 bases and J 5 bases; bases outside gene matches: 7. In DNA, the CDR3 is TGTGCCAGCAGCTTGGACCGGACTAGCGGGAGAGGCGAGACCCAGTACTTC. Its protein is CASSLDRTSGRGETQYF.

The chain joins TRBV4-1 to TRBJ1-1, with 7 bases matching TRBD1. Trimming cost V 1 base and J 2 bases; bases outside gene matches: 7. Germline values: CDR1 MGHRA, CDR2 YSYEKL. This CDR3 is 16 amino acids long. The DNA of the CDR3 is TGCGCCAGCAGCCAAGTCTTCGGGACAGCAAACACTGAAGCTTTCTTT. Translating it yields CASSQVFGTANTEAFF.

This clone occurred once. The chain recombines TRBV6-5 with TRBJ1-2; 8 bases line up with TRBD1. The ends lost 6 bases at V and 4 bases at J; junction bases unmatched: 7. CDR1 is MNHEY and CDR2 is SVGAGI in the germline V gene. This CDR3 has 14 amino acids. Here the CDR3 DNA reads TGTGCCAGCAGCCGGGGACAGGAGACCTATGGCTACACCTTC. Translated, it gives CASSRGQETYGYTF.